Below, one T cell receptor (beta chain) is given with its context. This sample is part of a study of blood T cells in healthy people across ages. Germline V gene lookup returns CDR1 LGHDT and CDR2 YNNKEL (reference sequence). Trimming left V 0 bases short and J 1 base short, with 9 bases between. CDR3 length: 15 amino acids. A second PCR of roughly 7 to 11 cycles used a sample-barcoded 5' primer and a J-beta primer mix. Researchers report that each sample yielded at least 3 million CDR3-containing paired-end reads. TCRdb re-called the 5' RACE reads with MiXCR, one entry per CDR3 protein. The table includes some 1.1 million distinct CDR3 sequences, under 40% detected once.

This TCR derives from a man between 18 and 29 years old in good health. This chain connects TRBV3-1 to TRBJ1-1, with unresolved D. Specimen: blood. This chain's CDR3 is CASSQEGRRNTEAFF. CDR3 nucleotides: TGTGCCAGCAGCCAAGAGGGGAGAAGGAACACTGAAGCTTTCTTT.